This is a list of T cell receptor beta chains from one sample in a study of T cells after yellow fever vaccination. Each CDR3 protein gets one entry after TCRdb re-called the 5' RACE reads with MiXCR. The profile shows around 30,000 distinct CDR3 sequences, about 4.7% of them singletons. This specimen consisted of CD8+ T cells sorted from PBMCs, obtained 10 days after the yellow fever booster vaccination. The source is a man aged 25 to 40 who received the YFV17D yellow fever vaccine. Both conserved end residues are part of each CDR3.

J	V	CDR3
TRBJ2-4	TRBV19	CPVLQGAHAKNIQYF
TRBJ2-3	TRBV5-5	CASSFLAGQDTQYF
TRBJ2-2	TRBV10-2	CASSVPPLAGANTGELFF
TRBJ2-5	TRBV28	CASSFPGETQYF
TRBJ2-2	TRBV7-3	CASSLQLGELFF
TRBJ1-5	TRBV5-6	CASSLDGHQPQHF
TRBJ2-1	TRBV19	CASSIGTSGYNEQFF
TRBJ2-7	TRBV29-1	CSVPTGTGGYEQYF
TRBJ1-1	TRBV12-3/TRBV12-4	CASRLSTEAFF
TRBJ2-2	TRBV4-1	CASSQFLLQPGLADTGELFF
TRBJ2-3	TRBV6-5	CASSYSGFTDTQYF